This TCR beta chain was sequenced during a study of OX40 agonist ivuxolimab in advanced cancers. Overall study: One hepatocellular carcinoma and two cutaneous melanoma patients partially responded.

Data came from immunoSEQ multiplex PCR; TCRdb stores just in-frame clones and leaves some out. The table records tens of thousands of clones, over 75% of them present only once. This TCR was sampled from an adult with an advanced solid tumor such as melanoma, head and neck, liver or kidney cancer. This specimen was CD4+ or CD8+ T cells sorted from blood, taken in a trial of the OX40 agonist ivuxolimab.

The CDR3 DNA is TGTGCCAGCAGCCGGACTCCGACCCTTGGCTACGAGCAGTACTTC. This encodes CASSRTPTLGYEQYF. The chain employs TRBV11-2 and TRBJ2-7, with TRBD2 as a possible D gene (5 bases). Looked up from germline, CDR1 is SGHAT and CDR2 is FQNNGV. CDR3 size: 15 residues. The ends were cut back, 5 bases at V and 3 bases at J, with 17 bases in the middle.